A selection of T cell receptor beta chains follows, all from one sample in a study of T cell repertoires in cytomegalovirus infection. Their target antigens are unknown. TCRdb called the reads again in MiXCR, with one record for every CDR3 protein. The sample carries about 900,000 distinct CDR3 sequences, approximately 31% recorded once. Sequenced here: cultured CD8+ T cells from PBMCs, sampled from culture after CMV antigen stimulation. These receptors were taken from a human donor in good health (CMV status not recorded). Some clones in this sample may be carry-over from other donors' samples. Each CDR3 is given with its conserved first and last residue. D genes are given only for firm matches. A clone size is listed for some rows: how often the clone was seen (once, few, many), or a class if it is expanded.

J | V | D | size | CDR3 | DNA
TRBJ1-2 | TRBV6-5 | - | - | CASSTLGPPQANYGYTF | TGTGCCAGCAGTACCCTGGGACCGCCACAGGCTAACTATGGCTACACCTTC
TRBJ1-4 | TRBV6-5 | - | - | CASSYGGTNEKLFF | TGTGCCAGCAGTTACGGAGGGACTAATGAAAAACTGTTTTTT
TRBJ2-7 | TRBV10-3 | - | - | CAISEGTGPFNYEQYF | TGTGCCATCAGTGAAGGTACAGGCCCTTTCAACTACGAGCAGTACTTC
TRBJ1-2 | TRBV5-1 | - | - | CASSPRSGQTHLNYGYTF | TGCGCCAGCAGCCCGAGGTCGGGACAAACCCACCTTAACTATGGCTACACCTTC
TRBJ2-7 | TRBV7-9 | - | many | CASSSRRVPYEQYF | TGTGCCAGCAGTTCACGACGGGTCCCCTACGAGCAGTACTTC
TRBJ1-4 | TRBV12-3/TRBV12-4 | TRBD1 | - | CASSFTRTGDEKLFF | TGTGCCAGCAGTTTTACTAGGACAGGGGACGAAAAACTGTTTTTT
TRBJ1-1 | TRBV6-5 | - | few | CASSYPGLKGRDTEAFF | TGTGCCAGCAGTTATCCGGGTCTGAAGGGGCGGGACACTGAAGCTTTCTTT
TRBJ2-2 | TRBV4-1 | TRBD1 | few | CASSQDWGTVNTGELFF | TGCGCCAGCAGCCAAGATTGGGGGACAGTAAACACCGGGGAGCTGTTTTTT
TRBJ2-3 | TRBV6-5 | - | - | CASSFSPQLDTQYF | TGTGCCAGCAGTTTTTCCCCCCAACTGGATACGCAGTATTTT
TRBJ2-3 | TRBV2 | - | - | CASSRTAWNTDTQYF | TGTGCCAGCTCTCGGACAGCCTGGAACACAGATACGCAGTATTTT
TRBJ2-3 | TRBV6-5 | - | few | CASSSLGQKESDTQYF | TGTGCCAGCAGTTCCCTCGGACAGAAGGAGTCAGATACGCAGTATTTT
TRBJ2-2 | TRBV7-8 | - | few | CASSLFPATGELFF | TGTGCCAGCAGCTTATTCCCCGCCACCGGGGAGCTGTTTTTT
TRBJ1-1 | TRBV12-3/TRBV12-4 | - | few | CASSFGKGYFTEAFF | TGTGCCAGCAGTTTTGGAAAGGGCTACTTCACTGAAGCTTTCTTT
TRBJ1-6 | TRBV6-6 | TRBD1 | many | CASSYRQGVNSPLHF | TGTGCCAGCAGCTACCGACAGGGGGTTAATTCACCCCTCCACTTT
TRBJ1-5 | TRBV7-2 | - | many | CASSLEGPGSNQPQHF | TGTGCCAGCAGCTTAGAAGGGCCCGGGAGCAATCAGCCCCAGCATTTT
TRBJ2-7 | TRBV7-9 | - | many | CASSTQSYEQYF | TGTGCCAGCAGTACGCAGAGCTACGAGCAGTACTTC
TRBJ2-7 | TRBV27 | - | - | CASKAEGSLEQYF | TGTGCCAGCAAGGCCGAGGGGAGCCTCGAGCAGTACTTC
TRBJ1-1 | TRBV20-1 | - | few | CSAGNRAEAFF | TGCAGTGCTGGAAACCGGGCGGAGGCTTTCTTT
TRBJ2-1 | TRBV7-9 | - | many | CASSLDPLEQFF | TGTGCCAGCAGCTTAGACCCCCTGGAGCAGTTCTTC
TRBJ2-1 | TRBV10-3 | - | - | CAISSTNEQFF | TGTGCCATCAGTTCGACAAATGAGCAGTTCTTC
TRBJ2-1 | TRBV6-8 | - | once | CASSYSGPLQGIHNEQLF | TGTGCCAGCAGTTACTCTGGCCCTCTACAGGGTATCCACAATGAGCAGCTCTTC
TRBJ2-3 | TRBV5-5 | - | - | CASSFLGGLFSDTQYF | TGTGCCAGCAGCTTTCTCGGGGGGCTTTTCTCAGATACGCAGTATTTT
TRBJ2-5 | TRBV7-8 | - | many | CASSLEGTEWETQYF | TGTGCCAGCAGCTTAGAAGGGACGGAATGGGAGACCCAGTACTTC
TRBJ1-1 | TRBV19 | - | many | CASSSDGSMNTEAFF | TGTGCCAGTAGTTCGGATGGCAGCATGAACACTGAAGCTTTCTTT
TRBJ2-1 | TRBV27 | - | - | CASSLNLPTRNEQFF | TGTGCCAGCAGTTTAAATCTCCCGACACGGAATGAGCAGTTCTTC
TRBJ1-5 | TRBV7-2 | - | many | CASSLSPGQYSNQPQHF | TGTGCCAGCAGCTTATCCCCAGGCCAATATAGCAATCAGCCCCAGCATTTT
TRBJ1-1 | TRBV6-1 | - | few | CATQEYRGLAFF | TGTGCCACACAAGAGTACAGAGGACTGGCTTTCTTT